Listed below are T cell receptor beta chains from one sample, sequenced in a study of blood T cell repertoires in COVID-19. Method: immunoSEQ multiplex PCR; TCRdb's copy keeps in-frame clones and lacks some. The data contain hundreds of thousands of clones, 65% to 85% of them singletons. The sequenced material came from peripheral blood. The receptors originated from a woman aged 25 to 39 with COVID-19, enrolled during active disease. CDR3s include the opening cysteine and the closing phenylalanine or tryptophan. D genes are given only for firm matches. Only some rows state a clone size, as once, few, many or a class for expanded clones.

size	V	D	length	J	CDR3	DNA
-	TRBV6-5	-	16	TRBJ1-5	CASSYKGDYSNQPQHF	TGTGCCAGCAGTTATAAGGGCGACTATAGCAATCAGCCCCAGCATTTT
-	TRBV5-4	-	13	TRBJ1-2	CASSQQGIHGYTF	TGTGCCAGCAGCCAGCAGGGTATCCATGGCTACACCTTC
-	TRBV6-6	-	14	TRBJ2-5	CASSRALLLETQYF	TGTGCCAGCAGTCGGGCCCTACTACTTGAGACCCAGTACTTC
-	TRBV5-1	-	16	TRBJ2-5	CASSLGAASSQETQYF	TGCGCCAGCAGCTTGGGTGCGGCTAGCAGCCAAGAGACCCAGTACTTC
few	TRBV30	-	14	TRBJ1-6	CAWSVQVYNSPLHF	TGTGCCTGGAGTGTACAAGTTTATAATTCACCCCTCCACTTT
-	TRBV7-9	TRBD1	17	TRBJ1-4	CASSLGQGARTNEKLFF	TGTGCCAGCAGCTTAGGACAGGGGGCGCGAACTAATGAAAAACTGTTTTTT
-	TRBV9	TRBD2	16	TRBJ2-1	CASSPHWAGVVNEQFF	TGTGCCAGCAGCCCCCATTGGGCGGGAGTAGTGAATGAGCAGTTCTTC
-	TRBV5-1	-	14	TRBJ2-7	CASSLTGSSYEQYF	TGCGCCAGCAGCTTAACAGGGAGCTCCTACGAGCAGTACTTC
-	TRBV7-9	-	16	TRBJ2-3	CASSFSIGASTDTQYF	TGTGCCAGCAGCTTCTCGATCGGTGCTAGCACAGATACGCAGTATTTT
few	TRBV5-6	TRBD1	13	TRBJ1-6	CASRQGARSPLHF	TGTGCCAGCCGTCAGGGGGCTCGATCACCCCTCCACTTT
-	TRBV5-1	TRBD2	15	TRBJ2-1	CASSSGLAGSNEQFF	TGCGCCAGCAGCTCGGGACTAGCGGGAAGTAATGAGCAGTTCTTC
-	TRBV4-3	-	14	TRBJ2-2	CASSQDRFAGELFF	TGCGCCAGCAGCCAAGATAGATTCGCCGGGGAGCTGTTTTTT
-	TRBV10-3	-	14	TRBJ1-6	CATLGGKENSPLHF	TGTGCCACTCTGGGAGGGAAGGAGAATTCACCCCTCCACTTT
-	TRBV4-2	TRBD1	15	TRBJ2-7	CASSQAGTGAYEQYF	TGTGCCAGCAGCCAAGCCGGGACAGGGGCCTACGAGCAGTACTTC
-	TRBV19	-	13	TRBJ1-3	CASSGSSGNTIYF	TGTGCCAGTAGCGGGAGTTCTGGAAACACCATATATTTT
-	TRBV24-1	-	13	TRBJ2-1	CATSGPPGGEQFF	TGTGCCACCAGTGGCCCACCCGGAGGTGAGCAGTTCTTC
once	TRBV11-3	TRBD1	16	TRBJ2-3	CASSLGDRGSTDTQYF	TGTGCCAGCAGCTTAGGGGACAGGGGGAGCACAGATACGCAGTATTTT
-	TRBV2	TRBD1	13	TRBJ2-7	CASRLQGTGEQYF	TGTGCCAGCCGCTTACAGGGGACGGGGGAGCAGTACTTC
-	TRBV28	-	14	TRBJ1-5	CASSGLTLGQPQHF	TGTGCCAGCAGTGGCCTCACACTGGGCCAGCCCCAGCATTTT
-	TRBV7-2	TRBD2	16	TRBJ2-1	CASSLSFAGGNNEQFF	TGTGCCAGCAGCTTAAGTTTCGCGGGGGGCAACAATGAGCAGTTCTTC
few	TRBV18	-	15	TRBJ1-2	CASSAGQGWSYGYTF	TGTGCCAGCTCAGCAGGCCAGGGATGGAGCTATGGCTACACCTTC
-	TRBV21-1	-	19	TRBJ2-2	CASSTGRWDRGPPGEELFF	TGTGCCAGCAGCACTGGGAGGTGGGACAGGGGGCCCCCAGGCGAGGAGCTGTTTTTT
-	TRBV28	-	12	TRBJ1-1	CASTRVLREAFF	TGTGCCAGCACCCGGGTGTTAAGGGAAGCTTTCTTT
few	TRBV27	TRBD1	13	TRBJ1-2	CASSRGQGGGYTF	TGTGCCAGCAGTAGGGGACAGGGAGGTGGCTACACCTTC
once	TRBV7-9	-	15	TRBJ1-2	CASSSGPDLTYGYTF	TGTGCCAGCAGCTCAGGGCCGGATTTGACCTATGGCTACACCTTC
-	TRBV5-4	-	15	TRBJ2-4	CASSLGGVGKNIQYF	TGTGCCAGCAGCTTAGGAGGGGTCGGCAAAAACATTCAGTACTTC
-	TRBV29-1	-	16	TRBJ2-6	CSVERGSTSGANVLTF	TGCAGCGTTGAGCGGGGATCCACTTCTGGGGCCAACGTCCTGACTTTC
-	TRBV19	TRBD1	15	TRBJ2-1	CASSVGQGTYNEQFF	TGTGCCAGTAGTGTTGGACAGGGAACCTACAATGAGCAGTTCTTC
-	TRBV3-1/TRBV3-2	-	16	TRBJ2-7	CASSQDRGQSSYEQYF	TGTGCCAGCAGCCAAGATCGCGGACAGAGCTCCTACGAGCAGTACTTC
once	TRBV7-2	-	14	TRBJ1-1	CASSFSGGDTEAFF	TGTGCCAGCAGCTTCTCGGGGGGGGACACTGAAGCTTTCTTT
-	TRBV19	-	15	TRBJ2-5	CASSSQQGLQETQYF	TGTGCCAGTAGTAGCCAACAGGGTCTCCAGGAGACCCAGTACTTC
-	TRBV7-3	TRBD2	18	TRBJ2-3	CASSLSGGNSGSTDTQYF	TGTGCCAGCAGCTTAAGTGGGGGGAATAGCGGGAGTACAGATACGCAGTATTTT
-	TRBV13	-	19	TRBJ2-3	CASSSNREGGDWGTDTQYF	TGTGCCAGCAGCTCGAACAGGGAAGGGGGGGACTGGGGCACAGATACGCAGTATTTT
-	TRBV4-3	TRBD2	15	TRBJ2-1	CASSQVSGSWDEQFF	TGCGCCAGCAGCCAAGTGAGCGGGAGTTGGGATGAGCAGTTCTTC
-	TRBV18	TRBD1	14	TRBJ1-5	CASSLSDRDQPQHF	TGTGCCAGCTCACTCTCGGACAGGGACCAGCCCCAGCATTTT
-	TRBV19	TRBD2	15	TRBJ2-1	CASSIGSGVVYEQFF	TGTGCCAGTAGTATAGGAAGCGGGGTTGTATATGAGCAGTTCTTC
-	TRBV7-9	TRBD2	15	TRBJ2-2	CASSLGAGTTGELFF	TGTGCCAGCAGCTTAGGAGCGGGAACGACCGGGGAGCTGTTTTTT
-	TRBV7-9	-	13	TRBJ2-7	CASSIGMTYEQYF	TGTGCCAGCAGCATCGGGATGACCTACGAGCAGTACTTC
-	TRBV5-6	TRBD1	15	TRBJ1-1	CASSRRAGGNTEAFF	TGTGCCAGCAGCCGGAGGGCAGGGGGTAACACTGAAGCTTTCTTT
-	TRBV5-6	TRBD1	13	TRBJ1-1	CAGGTGENTEAFF	TGTGCCGGAGGGACAGGCGAGAACACTGAAGCTTTCTTT
-	TRBV6-5	TRBD1	15	TRBJ1-1	CASRETGTGGFEAFF	TGTGCCAGCAGAGAGACCGGGACAGGAGGGTTTGAAGCTTTCTTT
once	TRBV30	TRBD1	14	TRBJ1-5	CAWSRDRVRQPQHF	TGTGCCTGGAGCCGGGACAGGGTGCGGCAGCCCCAGCATTTT